Below are 29 T cell receptor beta chains sequenced from a single sample in a study of T cell responses to AZD1222 COVID-19 vaccine (dated by TCRdb to the early 2020s). The time point label of this sample denotes: baseline before first vaccination. The library was obtained by the immunoSEQ multiplex PCR assay. In TCRdb, the immuneACCESS table is reduced to in-frame sequences with V and J assigned. These tables do not hold every clone; where another copy was compared, an unresolved V gene accounts for under half, and the others remain unexplained. This sample has about 170,000 clones in its table, and around 90% of those were observed once. The ten largest clones add up to 1.5% to 2% of the sample. This specimen consisted of peripheral blood, obtained on day 0 of AZD1222 vaccination. These receptors were collected from an adult in good health.

The gene calls are TRBV2 and TRBJ1-5, with 9 bases fitting TRBD1. CDR3 length: 15 amino acids. V lost 4 bases, J lost 2 bases, and 3 bases stayed unmatched. Germline CDR1 is SNHLY and CDR2 is FYNNEI. The DNA of the CDR3 is TGTGCCAGCAGTGGGGGACAGGGCCGCAATCAGCCCCAGCATTTT. It translates to CASSGGQGRNQPQHF.

Turning to this clone: The sample has other DNA sequences that encode this CDR3 too. V and J are TRBV9 and TRBJ2-2; D not resolved. From germline, CDR1 is SGDLS and CDR2 YYNGEE. V lost 0 bases to trimming and J lost 1 base, with 7 bases between them. The CDR3 is made up of 15 amino acids. The CDR3 loop reads CASSVGVGNTGELFF. Written as DNA, the CDR3 is TGTGCCAGCAGCGTAGGTGTAGGGAACACCGGGGAGCTGTTTTTT.

J is TRBJ2-5 and V is TRBV30; D is undetermined. The CDR3 length is 15 residues. CDR1 GTSNPN and CDR2 SVGIG come from the germline V gene (reference sequence). Deletions cut 0 bases from V and 1 base from J, with 12 bases between. The CDR3 sequence: CAWSVVGSGQETQYF. The DNA for the CDR3 is TGTGCCTGGAGTGTCGTGGGCAGTGGCCAAGAGACCCAGTACTTC.

The V gene is TRBV5-5, the J gene TRBJ2-7; D not resolved. CDR1 is SGHKS and CDR2 is YYEKEE in the germline V gene (reference sequence). This CDR3 has 16 residues. Trimming cost V 4 bases and J 4 bases, with 21 bases left between them. CDR3 amino acids: CASSTNSVRGFYEQYF. CDR3 DNA sequence: TGTGCCAGCAGCACCAACTCGGTTCGTGGGTTTTACGAGCAGTACTTC.

The V gene is TRBV6-5, the J gene TRBJ2-7; 10 bases agree with TRBD1. CDR1 is MNHEY, CDR2 SVGAGI, per germline. The length of the CDR3 is 14 residues. V shed 7 bases, J shed 1 base, and the junction held 4 bases outside the gene matches. The CDR3 is CASTMDRGSYEQYF. CDR3 bases: TGTGCCAGCACCATGGACAGGGGGTCCTACGAGCAGTACTTC.

V gene TRBV19 combines with J gene TRBJ1-5; 9 bases are a match to TRBD1. The trim removed 5 bases at V and 4 bases at J, leaving 6 bases unmatched. Germline V gene lookup returns CDR1 LNHDA and CDR2 SQIVND (reference sequence). CDR3 length equals 15 residues. The CDR3 DNA reads TGTGCCAGTAGTTTGACCGGGACAGGGAATCAGCCCCAGCATTTT. Its protein is CASSLTGTGNQPQHF.

This CDR3 reads CASSQSGRDPYGYTF. CDR3 in DNA: TGCGCCAGCAGTCAATCAGGCAGGGACCCCTATGGCTACACCTTC. The chain has TRBV23-1 and TRBJ1-2; TRBD1 is a possible D gene (5 bases). TRBV23-1 is an open reading frame whose function is uncertain. Trimming left V 0 bases short and J 4 bases short, with 12 bases between. The CDR3 has 15 amino acids.

In this sample, this clone turned up once. V and J are TRBV9 and TRBJ1-1; D might be TRBD1 (5 bases). Germline V gene lookup returns CDR1 SGDLS and CDR2 YYNGEE. This CDR3 has 16 amino acids. The V end was cut by 0 bases, the J end by 0 bases, with 12 bases between. The CDR3 bases are TGTGCCAGCAGCGTAGGACAGCGCCTCATGAACACTGAAGCTTTCTTT. It translates to CASSVGQRLMNTEAFF.

This clone showed up just once. V is TRBV7-8 and J is TRBJ1-4, with 9 positions matching TRBD1. Germline CDR1 reads SGHVS; CDR2 reads FQNEAQ. The length of the CDR3 is 15 residues. With V trimmed by 4 bases and J by 8 bases, 8 bases remained unmatched. The CDR3 reads CASSYLDRGGEKLFF. The DNA for the CDR3 is TGTGCCAGCAGCTACCTGGACAGGGGAGGAGAAAAACTGTTTTTT.

The chain carries TRBV6-5 and TRBJ1-2; 12 nucleotides match TRBD1. This CDR3 is built from 13 residues. J lost 8 bases, V lost 8 bases, and 6 bases had no gene match. Germline V gene sequence: CDR1 MNHEY, CDR2 SVGAGI. CDR3 loop: CASRGTGGGGYTF. CDR3 DNA sequence: TGTGCCAGCCGGGGGACAGGGGGCGGAGGCTACACCTTC.

The genes are TRBV11-2 and TRBJ1-2; maybe TRBD1 (6 bases). V was clipped by 10 bases and J by 0 bases, with 12 bases between them. Germline V lookup: CDR1 SGHAT, CDR2 FQNNGV. The CDR3 runs 13 residues. CDR3 region: CATRTVTNYGYTF. CDR3 nucleotides: TGTGCCACTAGGACAGTCACTAACTATGGCTACACCTTC.

This chain connects TRBV7-2 to TRBJ2-7; D uncertain. The V end lost 2 bases, the J end lost 2 bases, and 13 bases lay between the germline ends. The CDR3 has 15 amino acids. Germline V CDR1 and CDR2: SGHTA, FQGNSA. The CDR3 protein is CASSLPQGLTYEQYF. CDR3 DNA sequence: TGTGCCAGCAGCTTACCCCAAGGCCTGACCTACGAGCAGTACTTC.

This rearrangement joins TRBV14 to TRBJ2-1; D might be TRBD1 (5 bases). The length of the CDR3 is 16 residues. Germline values: CDR1 SGHDN, CDR2 FVKESK. Trimming stripped 3 bases from V and 1 base from J, with 13 bases between. This CDR3 reads CASSQGIRGSYNEQFF. The CDR3 DNA reads as TGTGCCAGCAGCCAGGGGATAAGGGGATCCTACAATGAGCAGTTCTTC.

The genes are TRBV2 and TRBJ1-4; unclear D gene. In germline, CDR1 is SNHLY, CDR2 FYNNEI. There are 15 residues in the CDR3. V was trimmed by 1 base and J by 0 bases, leaving 6 bases between them. The CDR3: CASSEVQATNEKLFF. The CDR3 DNA sequence: TGTGCCAGCAGTGAAGTGCAAGCAACTAATGAAAAACTGTTTTTT.

The chain has TRBV5-4 and TRBJ2-5; a possible D gene is TRBD1 (6 bases). The V end was cut by 4 bases, the J end by 5 bases, with 9 bases between. The CDR3 covers 12 residues. Germline V gene lookup returns CDR1 SGHNT and CDR2 YYREEE (reference sequence). The CDR3 is CASSLTGETQYF. CDR3 in DNA: TGTGCCAGCAGCCTAACAGGGGAGACCCAGTACTTC.

The chain links TRBV27 to TRBJ2-1; no clear D gene. V was cut by 2 bases and J by 8 bases, with 10 bases left in between. There are 13 residues in the CDR3. Germline CDR1 reads MNHEY; CDR2 reads SMNVEV (reference sequence). The CDR3 loop is CASSLTPFHEQFF. CDR3 in DNA: TGTGCCAGCAGTTTAACTCCCTTCCATGAGCAGTTCTTC.

The chain carries TRBV2 and TRBJ2-1; D is undetermined. This CDR3 comprises 15 residues. Trimming shortened V by 3 bases and J by 0 bases, and 9 bases separated the two germline ends. Germline assignment: CDR1 SNHLY and CDR2 FYNNEI. The chain's CDR3 is CASSERMSSYNEQFF. Here the CDR3 DNA reads TGTGCCAGCAGTGAGAGGATGAGCTCCTACAATGAGCAGTTCTTC.

The rearrangement joins TRBV5-1 to TRBJ2-2; D gene uncertain. This CDR3 is built from 17 residues. V was trimmed by 1 base and J by 0 bases, leaving 13 bases between them. Germline V gene data show CDR1 as SGHRS and CDR2 as YFSETQ. The CDR3 DNA reads TGCGCCAGCAGCTTGTTGTCAACAGATACGAACACCGGGGAGCTGTTTTTT. It translates to CASSLLSTDTNTGELFF.

This clone was seen a few times. The chain is built from TRBV5-1 and TRBJ1-6; D not resolved. Trimming removed 1 base from V and 8 bases from J, with 13 bases in between. This CDR3 region has 15 residues. From germline, CDR1 is SGHRS and CDR2 YFSETQ. CDR3 DNA: TGCGCCAGCAGCTTGACGGACCGTCGCGATTCACCCCTCCACTTT. Translating it yields CASSLTDRRDSPLHF. Full variable domain (remainder filled in from reference TRBV5-1 and TRBJ1-6): KAGVTQTPRYLIKTRGQQVTLSCSPISGHRSVSWYQQTPGQGLQFLFEYFSETQRNKGNFPGRFSGRQFSNSRSEMNVSTLELGDSALYLCASSLTDRRDSPLHFGNGTRLTVT.

This clone was detected only a few times. V gene TRBV14 combines with J gene TRBJ2-2, with D possibly matching TRBD1 (5 bases). The CDR3 has 15 residues. Looked up from germline, CDR1 is SGHDN and CDR2 is FVKESK. Trimming removed 6 bases at V and 7 bases at J, with 18 bases between. The CDR3 bases are TGTGCCAGCAGACCTCAGGGCTTGGGAATCGGGGAGCTGTTTTTT. Translating it yields CASRPQGLGIGELFF.

J is TRBJ1-1 and V is TRBV11-2; no firm D call. Germline CDR1 reads SGHAT; CDR2 reads FQNNGV. This CDR3 region has 14 residues. V was clipped by 1 base and J by 4 bases, with 10 bases between them. The chain's CDR3 is CASSLVFEGTEAFF. CDR3 DNA: TGTGCCAGCAGCTTAGTCTTTGAGGGCACTGAAGCTTTCTTT.

V gene TRBV5-1 combines with J gene TRBJ1-5; unclear D gene. The CDR3 has 14 residues. CDR1 is SGHRS, CDR2 YFSETQ, per germline. V gave up 0 bases and J gave up 6 bases, with 10 bases separating them. Here the CDR3 reads CASSLGSGGQPQHF. The DNA for the CDR3 is TGCGCCAGCAGCTTGGGCTCGGGAGGTCAGCCCCAGCATTTT.

The V and J genes are TRBV19 and TRBJ1-1; no firm D call. The germline V gene has CDR1 LNHDA and CDR2 SQIVND (reference sequence). Trimming took off 3 bases at V and 3 bases at J, with 8 bases between the two ends. This CDR3 has 13 residues. The CDR3 here is CASSMWVHTEAFF. CDR3 sequence (DNA): TGTGCCAGTAGTATGTGGGTGCACACTGAAGCTTTCTTT.

There are a few counts of this clone. CDR3 nucleotides: TGTGCCAGCAGTTTACTAGCGGGGGGGCCTTACAATGAGCAGTTCTTC. It specifies CASSLLAGGPYNEQFF. V and J are TRBV7-9 and TRBJ2-1, with 13 bases aligning to TRBD2. This CDR3 region has 16 residues. Germline assignment: CDR1 SEHNR and CDR2 FQNEAQ (reference sequence). V was clipped by 6 bases and J by 4 bases; unmatched bases: 6.

V is TRBV5-1 and J is TRBJ1-3; D is undetermined. CDR1 and CDR2 (germline): SGHRS, YFSETQ. Trimming left V 5 bases short and J 0 bases short, with 6 bases between. The CDR3 loop spans 13 amino acids. CDR3 region: CASRQFSGNTIYF. CDR3 in DNA: TGCGCCAGCAGGCAGTTCTCTGGAAACACCATATATTTT.

The chain joins TRBV2 to TRBJ2-1, with TRBD2 matching 8 bases. CDR3 length equals 15 residues. The germline CDR1 and CDR2 sequences are SNHLY and FYNNEI. With V trimmed by 10 bases and J by 1 base, 9 bases remained unmatched. In DNA, the CDR3 is TGTGCCACCCGCCCCCTAGCGGGTTCCTACAATGAGCAGTTCTTC. This sequence encodes CATRPLAGSYNEQFF.

Only one count was recorded for this clone. V gene TRBV19 combines with J gene TRBJ1-5, with D unresolved. The germline gives CDR1 LNHDA, CDR2 SQIVND (reference sequence). Trimming took 3 bases from V and 0 from J, leaving 12 bases between them. CDR3 size: 16 residues. In nucleotides, the CDR3 is TGTGCCAGTAGTATTCGGTCGGGCCTTAGCAATCAGCCCCAGCATTTT. Its protein product is CASSIRSGLSNQPQHF.

The chain is built from TRBV12-5 and TRBJ1-3, with D possibly TRBD1 on 5 matching bases. Germline V gives CDR1 LGHNT, CDR2 FRNRAP. V was cut by 7 bases and J by 0 bases, with 19 bases left in between. The CDR3 extends over 17 amino acids. CDR3 protein: CASVQPGPGNSGNTIYF. In DNA form, the CDR3 reads TGTGCTAGTGTCCAACCGGGACCCGGAAACTCTGGAAACACCATATATTTT.

The V gene is TRBV19, the J gene TRBJ1-5, with 8 bases matching TRBD1. Trimming took 6 bases from V and 5 from J; bases not matched to a gene: 3. Germline lookup yields CDR1 LNHDA and CDR2 SQIVND (reference sequence). This CDR3 is 13 amino acids long. The CDR3 protein is CASSGQGHQPQHF. The CDR3 DNA reads TGTGCCAGTAGCGGACAGGGCCATCAGCCCCAGCATTTT.